This T cell receptor (beta chain) was recorded in a study of T cell responses to AZD1222 COVID-19 vaccine (TCRdb year 2021). About the investigation overall: A total of just over 230 trial participants underwent TCR sequencing, of whom roughly 210 had received two doses of AZD1222 and about 25 had received two doses of the MenACWY control vaccine. Enrollment into the trials was organized by age into subgroups of 18-55, 56-69 and 70-plus years, and those subgroups contained 148, 28 and 57 TCR-sequenced participants, respectively. Overall study outcomes, separate from this receptor: Because no samples from the day 14 peak response were available, repertoires could be characterized only after the peak T cell response. Only five to seven AZD1222 recipients were SARS-CoV-2 seropositive at baseline, limiting conclusions about previously exposed vaccinees. In the small 56-69-year group, the increase in depth fell short of significance, most likely because of low power. Participants were mostly white British and included more females than males, and it was suggested by the authors that clonal diversity may have been underestimated. The whole spike protein was spanned by vaccine-associated CD4 TCRs, and dominant responses were seen in regions 160-218 and 743-854. After two AZD1222 doses, both the breadth and the depth of spike-specific TCRs were significantly higher than at day 0 and than in MenACWY recipients. Nearly half of unique spike-specific TCRs reportedly recognized epitopes outside regions mutated in the B.1.351 and B.1.1.7 variants.

Concerning this clone itself: It has no known antigen specificity. Qualities for individual bases were not recorded, and no much larger clone is one base off.

CDR1 and CDR2 are read off the germline V gene (reference sequence) as MNHEY and SMNVEV. From cysteine to phenylalanine, the CDR3 is 16 amino acids long. Of all the DNA, just the CDR3 is kept, 48 bases in frame from base 1. The junction carries 17 bases between V and J, which are trimmed by 6 bases and 0 bases respectively. The CDR3 regions of human TCRbeta chains were analyzed by immunosequencing. As for the original processing: TCRs in the repertoires were matched against a reference library of SARS-CoV-2-specific TCRs that had been generated with the MIRA antigen-specificity platform. Breadth was defined as the fraction of unique TCRs that were SARS-CoV-2-associated, and depth was defined as the fraction of total T cells that were SARS-CoV-2-associated. Using the MIRA data, every spike-specific TCR was mapped to the spike region that the TCR reacted to and assigned to either a CD4 or a CD8 class. Log10-transformed breadth and depth values were compared by one-way ANOVA with Sidak's multiple comparisons tests. TCRdb mirrors the immuneACCESS table, restricted to in-frame sequences. Some clones are absent from its copies; in checked studies, under half trace to an unresolved V gene, and the reason for the others is unknown. The D gene and trimming were derived from the DNA, and the V and J assignments and clone size from that table. Recorded for this sample are about 150,000 clones; around 90% of them occurred a single time. Of the sample, 3.8% falls within the top ten clones.

In the paper's terms, the time point label means: about 28 days (+/-7) after the second vaccine dose. AZD1222 recipients with second doses at about 4 weeks or about 12 weeks were pooled, because spike-specific TCR depth and breadth did not differ between schedules. The vaccinee samples were drawn from two UK trials, COV001 and COV002, one of which was a single-blind randomized controlled phase 2/3 trial testing AZD1222 (ChAdOx1 nCoV-19) in healthy adults. For TCRbeta chain sequencing, PBMC samples were collected from trial participants at day 0 and at day 28 after the second dose. The chain is encoded by TRBV27 joined to TRBJ1-2, and the D gene may be TRBD1, 6 bases matching. The clonotype originates from an adult who received the AZD1222 COVID-19 vaccine. The sample was peripheral blood, taken 28 days after the second AZD1222 dose. The CDR3 reads CASRPQGGLTNYGYTF. The DNA reads as follows: TGTGCCAGCAGGCCACAGGGAGGGTTAACTAACTATGGCTACACCTTC.